This T cell receptor beta chain was obtained from a study of T cells in Graves' hyperthyroidism and ophthalmopathy. About the research overall: Initial diagnosis, before any treatment, was when peripheral blood was collected.

The source material, RNA transcripts, was used to amplify TCR beta CDR3 regions. Researchers ran a first-round RT-PCR on the TCR CDR3 using the HTBI primer set. From the multiplex PCR reads, TCRdb called clonotypes with MiXCR, one entry per CDR3 protein. The sample has some 760,000 distinct CDR3 sequences; around 13% are singletons. This clonotype was counted at least ten times. Its antigen is undetermined. Absent ophthalmopathy progression within 18 months defined stable Graves' hyperthyroidism. Newly diagnosed patients aged 18 to 65 had hyperthyroidism of under 2 months' duration. Findings and limits, study-wide: From stable hyperthyroidism, ophthalmopathy was set apart by a 13 V-J model.

The V gene's germline CDR1 is SGHKS and CDR2 YYEKEE (reference sequence). V was cut by 3 bases and J by 6 bases, with 9 bases left in between. The CDR3 consists of 13 residues. The J gene is TRBJ2-2, the V gene TRBV5-5; no firm D call. This sequence was found in a young woman with Graves' hyperthyroidism. The sequencing sample was made of blood. The CDR3 region is CASSSDGSGELFF. The CDR3 DNA is TGTGCCAGCAGCTCTGACGGATCCGGGGAGCTGTTTTTT.